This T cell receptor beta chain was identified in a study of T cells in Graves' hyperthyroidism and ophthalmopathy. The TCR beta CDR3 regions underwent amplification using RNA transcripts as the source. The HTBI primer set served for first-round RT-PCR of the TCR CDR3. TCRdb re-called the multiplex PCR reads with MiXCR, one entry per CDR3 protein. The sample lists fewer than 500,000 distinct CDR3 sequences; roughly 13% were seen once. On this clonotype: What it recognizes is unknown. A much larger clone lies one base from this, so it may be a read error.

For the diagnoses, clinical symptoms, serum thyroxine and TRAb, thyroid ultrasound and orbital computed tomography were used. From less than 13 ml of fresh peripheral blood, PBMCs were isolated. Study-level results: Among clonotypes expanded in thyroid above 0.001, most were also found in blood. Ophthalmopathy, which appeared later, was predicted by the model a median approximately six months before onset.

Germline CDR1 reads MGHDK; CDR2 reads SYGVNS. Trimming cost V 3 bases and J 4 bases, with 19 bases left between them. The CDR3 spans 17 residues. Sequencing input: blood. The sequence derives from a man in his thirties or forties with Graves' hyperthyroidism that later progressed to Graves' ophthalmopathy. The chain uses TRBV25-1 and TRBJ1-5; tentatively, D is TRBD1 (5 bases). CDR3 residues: CASSDPRAGIGNQPQHF. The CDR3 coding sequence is TGTGCCAGCAGTGATCCCCGAGCAGGGATCGGGAATCAGCCCCAGCATTTT.